Listed here are 22 T cell receptor beta chains from one sample, sequenced in a study of identical twins. In TCRdb, the 5' RACE reads were re-called with MiXCR into one record per CDR3 protein. The sample contains about 530,000 distinct CDR3 sequences, about 22% of which appear only once. This sample also appeared in a second study, on yellow fever vaccine responses in identical twins.

The specimen was CD4+ T cells sorted from blood. Every receptor here comes from a woman between 18 and 30 years old in good health.

This clonotype was seen only a few times. CDR3 region: CASSRRLAGENEQFF. CDR3 nucleotides: TGTGCCAGCAGTCGCCGACTAGCGGGAGAAAATGAGCAGTTCTTC. The chain uses TRBV2 and TRBJ2-1; 12 nucleotides line up with TRBD2. After removal of 5 bases from V and 7 bases from J, the junction contained 6 bases not matched to a gene. The CDR3 is 15 amino acids. Per the germline V gene, CDR1 is SNHLY and CDR2 is FYNNEI.

In its sample, this clonotype was seen a few times. V usage is TRBV4-1 and J usage is TRBJ2-1; D perhaps matches TRBD2 (6 bases). The ends were cut back, 4 bases at V and 6 bases at J, with 16 bases in the middle. This CDR3 comprises 15 residues. Per the germline V gene, CDR1 is MGHRA and CDR2 is YSYEKL. CDR3 nucleotides: TGCGCCAGCAGCCCTGGACTATCCTCAAGCAATGAGCAGTTCTTC. Amino acid sequence: CASSPGLSSSNEQFF.

This clonotype has only a few counts. The rearrangement joins TRBV14 to TRBJ1-1; perhaps TRBD1 as D (6 bases). The CDR3 loop spans 14 amino acids. Germline V gene lookup returns CDR1 SGHDN and CDR2 FVKESK. The V gene lost 4 bases and the J gene lost 3 bases, with 12 bases spanning the gap. Written as DNA, the CDR3 is TGTGCCAGCAGCCCAGGGGCGTTGTACACTGAAGCTTTCTTT. Residues: CASSPGALYTEAFF.

Comments on this clonotype: The junction differs from germline at one of its ends, possibly a read error. Here the CDR3 reads CASGGAYEHYF. The CDR3 region has the DNA TGTGCCTCGGGGGGGGCCTACGAGCACTACTTC. This chain connects TRBV10-3 to TRBJ2-7; 8 nucleotides agree with TRBD2. Germline lookup yields CDR1 ENHRY and CDR2 SYGVKD. The CDR3 length is 11 residues.

This clonotype has more than one count but fewer than ten. The DNA of the CDR3 is TGTGCCAGCAGCCAAGATTTACAGCGCGGGAACGAGCAGTACTTC. Translation: CASSQDLQRGNEQYF. The V gene is TRBV3-1, the J gene TRBJ2-7, with TRBD2 as a possible D gene (6 bases). Germline assignment: CDR1 LGHDT and CDR2 YNNKEL (reference sequence). Trimming took 0 bases from V and 5 from J, leaving 14 bases between them. This CDR3 is built from 15 residues.

The chain recombines TRBV10-3 with TRBJ2-5, with D possibly matching TRBD1 (6 bases). The germline gives CDR1 ENHRY, CDR2 SYGVKD. Trimming shortened V by 9 bases and J by 5 bases, and 13 bases separated the two germline ends. The CDR3 is 12 residues long. This CDR3 is CAIRDTAETQYF. In nucleotides, the CDR3 is TGTGCCATTCGGGACACCGCGGAGACCCAGTACTTC.

There are a few counts of this clonotype. This chain connects TRBV27 to TRBJ2-3, with a weak D call TRBD1 (5 bases). The V gene lost 6 bases and the J gene lost 0 bases, with 16 bases spanning the gap. This CDR3 comprises 16 residues. The V gene's germline CDR1 is MNHEY and CDR2 SMNVEV (reference sequence). The CDR3 nucleotides read TGTGCCAGCAGGCCGCCGCAGGGAACTAGCACAGATACGCAGTATTTT. Protein sequence: CASRPPQGTSTDTQYF.

This chain links TRBV29-1 with TRBJ2-2; D is perhaps TRBD1 (7 bases). V lost 0 bases, J lost 6 bases, and 41 bases lay in between. The CDR3 is 24 amino acids. Germline V gene data show CDR1 as SQVTM and CDR2 as ANQGSEA. CDR3 region: CSVEDLYSGRGYPEDIFDPGELFF. In DNA form, the CDR3 reads TGCAGCGTTGAAGATCTCTATAGCGGCAGGGGGTACCCGGAAGACATTTTTGATCCCGGGGAGCTGTTTTTT.

This clonotype was counted at least ten times. V and J are TRBV18 and TRBJ2-7; D is uncertain. With 3 bases removed from V and 2 bases from J, the gap between germline ends came to 11 bases. The CDR3 runs 14 residues. CDR1 and CDR2 from the germline V gene are KGHSH and LQKENI. CDR3 protein: CASSPQGPTYEQYF. The CDR3 coding sequence is TGTGCCAGCTCACCCCAAGGACCGACCTACGAGCAGTACTTC.

This clonotype showed up just a few times. V gene TRBV12-3 or TRBV12-4 combines with J gene TRBJ1-1, with D unclear. The CDR3 length is 14 residues. V was clipped by 8 bases and J by 4 bases, with 17 bases between them. CDR3 loop: CASLPYGGSTEAFF. The CDR3 region has the DNA TGTGCCAGCTTACCCTACGGAGGGAGCACTGAAGCTTTCTTT.

This clonotype turned up a few times. This rearrangement joins TRBV5-1 to TRBJ1-4; D is uncertain. Germline V gene data show CDR1 as SGHRS and CDR2 as YFSETQ. The V end lost 8 bases, the J end lost 8 bases, and 13 bases lay between the germline ends. The CDR3 contains 12 residues. CDR3 loop: CASRLGGEKLFF. The CDR3 region has the DNA TGCGCCAGTCGCCTGGGTGGCGAAAAACTGTTTTTT.

This sequence joins TRBV25-1 and TRBJ2-5; D is possibly TRBD1 (5 bases). Germline CDR1 is MGHDK and CDR2 is SYGVNS. The CDR3 has 13 amino acids. V lost 6 bases and J lost 2, with 10 bases in between. The CDR3 sequence: CASRRQPQETQYF. CDR3 coding DNA: TGTGCCAGCAGGCGACAGCCTCAAGAGACCCAGTACTTC.

This chain connects TRBV5-1 to TRBJ2-5; D remains ambiguous. V lost 4 bases, J lost 3 bases, and 7 bases lay in between. The V gene's germline CDR1 is SGHRS and CDR2 YFSETQ. The CDR3 sequence is 12 residues long. CDR3 DNA sequence: TGCGCCAGCAGCATCCCGGAAGAGACCCAGTACTTC. This gives the protein CASSIPEETQYF.

This clonotype was seen only a few times. The chain recombines TRBV6-2 or TRBV6-3 with TRBJ2-7; 12 bases match TRBD2. V trimming: 0 bases; J trimming: 0 bases; junction bases outside the gene matches: 6. The CDR3 runs 18 residues. Germline-derived CDR1 and CDR2 are MNHEY and SVGEGT. CDR3 residues: CASSYSLGLAGTSYEQYF. CDR3 sequence (DNA): TGTGCCAGCAGTTACTCCTTGGGACTAGCGGGCACCTCCTACGAGCAGTACTTC.

The J gene is TRBJ2-5, the V gene TRBV24-1; possibly TRBD2 for D (6 bases). Looked up from germline, CDR1 is KGHDR and CDR2 is SFDVKD. The CDR3 spans 15 residues. The germline V and J ends were trimmed by 5 bases and 5 bases, with 17 bases remaining between them. As DNA, the CDR3 is TGTGCCACCAGTGTCCTGGGTGCTAGCGAGGAGACCCAGTACTTC. Translating gives CATSVLGASEETQYF.

J is TRBJ2-3 and V is TRBV9; D gene unclear. From germline, CDR1 is SGDLS and CDR2 YYNGEE. The V gene lost 3 bases and the J gene lost 0 bases, with 14 bases spanning the gap. CDR3 length equals 16 residues. For the CDR3, the DNA is TGTGCCAGCAGCGACGACCTAAGACTTAGCACAGATACGCAGTATTTT. Amino acid sequence: CASSDDLRLSTDTQYF.

In its sample, this clonotype was seen a few times. This chain links TRBV5-1 with TRBJ2-2; 8 bases are a match to TRBD1. Germline values: CDR1 SGHRS, CDR2 YFSETQ. The CDR3 extends over 17 amino acids. The V segment lost 4 bases and the J segment 2 bases; nucleotides outside the gene matches: 10. CDR3 region: CASSPIRTGINTGELFF. In DNA, the CDR3 is TGCGCCAGCAGCCCGATAAGGACAGGGATTAACACCGGGGAGCTGTTTTTT.

This clonotype has more than one count but fewer than ten. The chain couples TRBV20-1 to TRBJ1-1, with D possibly being TRBD1 (5 bases). Looked up from germline, CDR1 is DFQATT and CDR2 is SNEGSKA (reference sequence). This CDR3 is built from 14 residues. Trimming took 5 bases from V and 5 from J, leaving 18 bases between them. The CDR3 DNA sequence: TGCAGTGCTGAAGATACGGGGGGATGGACTGAAGCTTTCTTT. It specifies CSAEDTGGWTEAFF.

This clonotype was seen more than once but under ten times. The chain is built from TRBV25-1 and TRBJ2-7; D could derive from TRBD1 or TRBD2 (5 bases each). V lost 6 bases and J lost 2, with 14 bases in between. Per the germline V gene, CDR1 is MGHDK and CDR2 is SYGVNS. CDR3 length: 14 amino acids. The CDR3 protein is CASSHTRGPYEQYF. Here the CDR3 DNA reads TGTGCCAGCAGCCACACACGGGGACCCTACGAGCAGTACTTC.

With regard to this clonotype: Just one base apart from a much larger clone, this may be a read error. J is TRBJ2-6 and V is TRBV5-5, with D unresolved. Germline V gene sequence: CDR1 SGHKS, CDR2 YYEKEE (reference sequence). Trimming cost V 6 bases and J 0 bases, with 4 bases left between them. The CDR3 contains 13 residues. The CDR3 region is CASTSSGANVLTF. In DNA form, the CDR3 reads TGTGCCAGCACCTCCTCTGGGGCCAACGTCCTGACTTTC. Full variable domain (outside the CDR3, taken from reference TRBV5-5 and TRBJ2-6): DAGVTQSPTHLIKTRGQQVTLRCSPISGHKSVSWYQQVLGQGPQFIFQYYEKEERGRGNFPDRFSARQFPNYSSELNVNALLLGDSALYLCASTSSGANVLTFGAGSRLTVL.

V is TRBV12-3 or TRBV12-4 and J is TRBJ2-1; TRBD2 aligns across 7 bases. V shed 7 bases, J shed 6 bases, and the junction held 12 bases outside the gene matches. There are 15 residues in the CDR3. The CDR3 sequence: CASINRAGAGNEQFF. The CDR3 region has the DNA TGTGCCAGCATCAACCGGGCGGGAGCTGGCAATGAGCAGTTCTTC.

The chain has TRBV12-5 and TRBJ2-1, with D uncertain. The CDR3 runs to 13 residues. V lost 3 bases and J 5 bases, leaving 8 bases between the germline ends. The germline gives CDR1 LGHNT, CDR2 FRNRAP. CDR3 amino acids: CASGFIGNNEQFF. The CDR3 nucleotides are TGTGCTAGTGGTTTTATCGGCAACAATGAGCAGTTCTTC.